One sample yielded the 24 T cell receptor beta chains listed below, sequenced in a study of Graves' ophthalmopathy and Graves' hyperthyroidism. RNA served as the template for amplifying TCR beta CDR3 regions. The first round was an RT-PCR with HTBI primers, and the second round was a multiplex PCR. TCRdb reanalysed the multiplex PCR reads using MiXCR and keeps one entry per CDR3 protein. The table lists some 360,000 distinct CDR3 sequences, about a sixth of them singletons. Specimen: peripheral blood. These receptors all come from an adult woman with stable Graves' hyperthyroidism.

This clonotype was seen more than once but under ten times. This rearrangement joins TRBV6-2 or TRBV6-3 to TRBJ2-6, with 7 bases aligning to TRBD2. CDR3 length equals 16 residues. The trim removed 10 bases at V and 0 bases at J, leaving 9 bases unmatched. The germline V gene encodes CDR1 MNHEY and CDR2 SVGEGT. CDR3 protein: CATQPGGSSGANVLTF. CDR3 nucleotide sequence: TGTGCCACCCAACCGGGAGGTAGCTCTGGGGCCAACGTCCTGACTTTC.

About this clonotype itself: This may be a read error, as it is one base from a much larger clone. V usage is TRBV6-1 and J usage is TRBJ1-2, with a weak D call TRBD1 (6 bases). This CDR3 has 17 amino acids. Between the trimmed V and J ends, which lost 4 bases and 4 bases, there was a span of 22 bases. The V gene's germline CDR1 is MNHNS and CDR2 SASEGT. In DNA form, the CDR3 reads TGTGCCAGCAGTGGACAGGCCCCAAAGGGTTCCACCTATGGCTACACCTTC. It specifies CASSGQAPKGSTYGYTF.

The rearrangement links TRBV11-2 to TRBJ2-3, with 11 bases identical to TRBD1. V lost 1 base to trimming and J lost 4 bases; unmatched junction nucleotides: 1. CDR1 is SGHAT and CDR2 is FQNNGV in the germline V gene. The CDR3 has 15 residues. CDR3 nucleotide sequence: TGTGCCAGCAGCTTAGGGACAGGGGGCGCAGATACGCAGTATTTT. Translation gives CASSLGTGGADTQYF. Complete variable domain (other parts from reference TRBV11-2 and TRBJ2-3): EAGVAQSPRYKIIEKRQSVAFWCNPISGHATLYWYQQILGQGPKLLIQFQNNGVVDDSQLPKDRFSAERLKGVDSTLKIQPAKLEDSAVYLCASSLGTGGADTQYFGPGTRLTVL.

The chain recombines TRBV29-1 with TRBJ1-1; 7 bases map to TRBD1. The germline CDR1 and CDR2 sequences are SQVTM and ANQGSEA. Unmatched junction bases numbered 5, after V lost 7 bases and J lost 0 bases. The CDR3 covers 13 residues. The CDR3 DNA sequence: TGCAGCGCCGCGACAGGGATGAACACTGAAGCTTTCTTT. Protein: CSAATGMNTEAFF.

This clonotype was seen ten or more times. V gene TRBV24-1 combines with J gene TRBJ2-4, with 7 positions matching TRBD1. The CDR3 is 15 amino acids. Per the germline V gene, CDR1 is KGHDR and CDR2 is SFDVKD. Germline trimming cut 4 bases from V and 8 bases from J; bases unmatched to any gene: 10. Here the CDR3 reads CATSDTRTGPYIQYF. The CDR3 bases are TGTGCCACCAGTGACACCCGGACAGGTCCGTACATTCAGTACTTC.

This clonotype appeared a few times. V is TRBV5-1 and J is TRBJ1-5, with D possibly matching TRBD1 (6 bases). The length of the CDR3 is 15 residues. The germline V and J ends were trimmed by 4 bases and 6 bases, with 17 bases remaining between them. The germline V gene has CDR1 SGHRS and CDR2 YFSETQ. The CDR3 spells CASSPSGHPFQPQHF. The CDR3 DNA sequence: TGCGCCAGCAGCCCATCGGGACACCCTTTTCAGCCCCAGCATTTT.

This clonotype has at least ten counts. This sequence joins TRBV5-1 and TRBJ2-7, with D possibly TRBD1 on 7 matching bases. The CDR3 is made up of 16 amino acids. V was cut by 1 base and J by 0 bases, with 14 bases left in between. CDR1 and CDR2 (germline): SGHRS, YFSETQ. CDR3: CASSLYFQGGSYEQYF. CDR3 nucleotides: TGCGCCAGCAGCTTGTATTTTCAGGGGGGCTCCTACGAGCAGTACTTC.

At least ten counts were recorded for this clonotype. This rearrangement joins TRBV12-5 to TRBJ1-2, with D possibly matching TRBD1 (6 bases). The germline V gene has CDR1 LGHNT and CDR2 FRNRAP. Trimming cost V 2 bases and J 0 bases, with 22 bases left between them. This CDR3 has 19 amino acids. CDR3 loop: CASGLPTPKKRGANYGYTF. CDR3 coding DNA: TGTGCTAGTGGTTTGCCAACCCCAAAGAAGAGGGGGGCTAACTATGGCTACACCTTC.

This clonotype was counted ten times or more. CDR3 DNA: TGCAGCGTCGACATTAGCTACGAGCAGTACTTC. Translation gives CSVDISYEQYF. The chain has TRBV29-1 and TRBJ2-7, with D unresolved. The CDR3 is 11 amino acids. The germline gives CDR1 SQVTM, CDR2 ANQGSEA. V was cut by 6 bases and J by 3 bases, with 9 bases left in between.

This clonotype was counted ten times or more. The rearrangement uses TRBV5-1 and TRBJ1-2; TRBD1 agrees at 7 bases. V shed 6 bases, J shed 0 bases, and the junction held 8 bases outside the gene matches. The germline gives CDR1 SGHRS, CDR2 YFSETQ. The CDR3 totals 15 residues. Written as DNA, the CDR3 is TGCGCCAGCACCACCCGGGACAGCGCTAACTATGGCTACACCTTC. Translated: CASTTRDSANYGYTF.

This clonotype was counted ten times or more. V gene TRBV7-2 combines with J gene TRBJ2-2; possible D gene TRBD2, 5 bases. Trimming removed 1 base at V and 5 bases at J, with 11 bases between. Germline V gene sequence: CDR1 SGHTA, CDR2 FQGNSA. The CDR3 loop spans 15 amino acids. CDR3 amino acids: CASSLVLAPTGELFF. The CDR3 bases are TGTGCCAGCAGCTTAGTCCTAGCCCCAACCGGGGAGCTGTTTTTT.

The table lists this clonotype with a few counts. The chain is built from TRBV19 and TRBJ2-7; 12 positions match TRBD2. CDR3 length: 15 residues. The V and J ends lost 4 bases and 7 bases, in that order; junction bases with no gene match: 8. CDR1 and CDR2 (germline): LNHDA, SQIVND (reference sequence). The CDR3 coding sequence is TGTGCCAGTAGTACCATGACTAGCGGGAGTCAAGAGCAGTACTTC. Protein product: CASSTMTSGSQEQYF.

The chain links TRBV6-1 to TRBJ2-5, with D unresolved. The V gene lost 0 bases and the J gene lost 4 bases, with 12 bases spanning the gap. CDR1 and CDR2 from the germline V gene are MNHNS and SASEGT. CDR3 size: 15 residues. The CDR3 region is CASSEARTYRETQYF. In DNA, the CDR3 is TGTGCCAGCAGTGAAGCTAGAACGTACCGAGAGACCCAGTACTTC.

V gene TRBV7-2 combines with J gene TRBJ1-1; D not resolved. Trimming shortened V by 2 bases and J by 6 bases, and 10 bases separated the two germline ends. The CDR3 length is 13 residues. Germline CDR1 is SGHTA and CDR2 is FQGNSA. The CDR3 loop is CASSLFIRAEAFF. DNA for the CDR3: TGTGCCAGCAGCTTATTTATTAGGGCTGAAGCTTTCTTT.

This clonotype has ten or more counts. The chain is built from TRBV28 and TRBJ2-7; 10 nucleotides match TRBD2. V dropped 1 base and J dropped 5; count of bases not matched to a gene: 8. Germline-derived CDR1 and CDR2 are MDHEN and SYDVKM. This CDR3 has 16 residues. The CDR3: CASSLLSLAGVNEQYF. In nucleotides, the CDR3 is TGTGCCAGCAGTTTATTGTCTCTAGCGGGAGTTAACGAGCAGTACTTC.

This clonotype was detected ten times or more. The V call is TRBV5-1, the J call TRBJ2-5; D may be TRBD2 (7 bases). V lost 5 bases and J 2 bases, leaving 19 bases between the germline ends. The CDR3 has 16 residues. In germline, CDR1 is SGHRS, CDR2 YFSETQ. The CDR3 loop is CASSSRERDMQETQYF. CDR3 coding DNA: TGCGCCAGCAGTTCCCGCGAGCGGGACATGCAAGAGACCCAGTACTTC.

This clonotype appeared many times. The CDR3 region has the DNA TGTGCCAGCAGCGATAAGACAGGGGAAGCTTTCTTT. Protein: CASSDKTGEAFF. The rearrangement links TRBV3-1 to TRBJ1-1, with TRBD1 matching 7 bases. V lost 5 bases to trimming and J lost 8 bases; unmatched junction nucleotides: 5. Germline V gene data show CDR1 as LGHDT and CDR2 as YNNKEL (reference sequence). CDR3 length equals 12 residues. Supplemented by reference TRBV3-1 and TRBJ1-1, the full variable domain reads DTAVSQTPKYLVTQMGNDKSIKCEQNLGHDTMYWYKQDSKKFLKIMFSYNNKELIINETVPNRFSPKSPDKAHLNLHINSLELGDSAVYFCASSDKTGEAFFGQGTRLTVV.

This clonotype was seen repeatedly, ten times or more. This sequence joins TRBV7-8 and TRBJ2-7; D is possibly TRBD1 (6 bases). This CDR3 spans 15 amino acids. V was clipped by 6 bases and J by 7 bases, with 22 bases between them. CDR1 SGHVS and CDR2 FQNEAQ come from the germline V gene. CDR3 region: CASSSGVSTPGEQYF. The DNA for the CDR3 is TGTGCCAGCAGTTCAGGGGTTTCAACCCCTGGGGAGCAGTACTTC. Supplemented by reference TRBV7-8 and TRBJ2-7, the full variable domain reads GAGVSQSPRYKVAKRGQDVALRCDPISGHVSLFWYQQALGQGPEFLTYFQNEAQLDKSGLPSDRFFAERPEGSVSTLKIQRTQQEDSAVYLCASSSGVSTPGEQYFGPGTRLTVT.

V gene TRBV10-3 combines with J gene TRBJ1-6; TRBD1 aligns across 7 bases. Losses at the gene ends were 6 bases for V and 7 bases for J; bases not matched to a gene: 3. The CDR3 length is 13 residues. Germline V CDR1 and CDR2: ENHRY, SYGVKD. The CDR3 region is CAIRGTENSPLHF. Written as DNA, the CDR3 is TGTGCCATCAGGGGGACAGAGAATTCACCCCTCCACTTT.

This clonotype was recorded many times. The chain is built from TRBV28 and TRBJ1-3; tentatively, D is TRBD1 (6 bases). Deletions cut 3 bases from V and 0 bases from J, with 18 bases between. Per the germline V gene, CDR1 is MDHEN and CDR2 is SYDVKM. The CDR3 consists of 18 residues. This chain's CDR3 is CASSFPLGGSDSGNTIYF. CDR3 bases: TGTGCCAGCAGTTTCCCGCTAGGGGGGTCCGACTCTGGAAACACCATATATTTT.

V gene TRBV5-6 combines with J gene TRBJ1-1; D is perhaps TRBD1 (5 bases). CDR1 and CDR2 from the germline V gene are SGHDT and YYEEEE. Trimming shortened V by 7 bases and J by 3 bases, and 16 bases separated the two germline ends. The CDR3 is 14 amino acids. The CDR3 is CASSHRGVYTEAFF. CDR3 coding DNA: TGTGCCAGCTCCCATCGGGGGGTGTACACTGAAGCTTTCTTT. The variable domain in full, with the rest retrieved from reference TRBV5-6 and TRBJ1-1, is DAGVTQSPTHLIKTRGQQVTLRCSPKSGHDTVSWYQQALGQGPQFIFQYYEEEERQRGNFPDRFSGHQFPNYSSELNVNALLLGDSALYLCASSHRGVYTEAFFGQGTRLTVV.

This chain joins TRBV20-1 and TRBJ1-1; D gene uncertain. CDR1 and CDR2 (germline): DFQATT, SNEGSKA (reference sequence). This CDR3 contains 10 residues. Here the CDR3 reads CRGSGTEAFF. In nucleotides, the CDR3 is TGCAGAGGGTCAGGCACTGAAGCTTTCTTT.

There are many counts of this clonotype. The J gene is TRBJ2-2, the V gene TRBV4-1, with no clear D. CDR3 length equals 15 residues. The germline V and J ends were trimmed by 0 bases and 5 bases, with 10 bases remaining between them. Germline CDR1 MGHRA, CDR2 YSYEKL. The CDR3 DNA follows: TGCGCCAGCAGCCAAGAAGGGTACGGGACCGGGGAGCTGTTTTTT. Encoded protein: CASSQEGYGTGELFF.

The table lists this clonotype with many counts. This sequence joins TRBV27 and TRBJ2-2; the D call may be TRBD1 or TRBD2 (5 bases each). Germline V gene sequence: CDR1 MNHEY, CDR2 SMNVEV (reference sequence). The CDR3 contains 12 residues. The ends were cut back, 10 bases at V and 4 bases at J, with 10 bases in the middle. Here the CDR3 DNA reads TGTGCCATTGGGACCGCCACCGGGGAGCTGTTTTTT. This gives the protein CAIGTATGELFF.